A single sample gave rise to the 11 T cell receptor beta chains below, sequenced in a study of T cell clonality in common variable immunodeficiency. Profiled with immunoSEQ multiplex PCR; TCRdb holds only in-frame clones, not every one. The sample lists tens of thousands of clones, none appearing once, the ten largest making up roughly 5.9%. The sample comprised peripheral blood mononuclear cells. The receptors shown here come from a person between 18 and 70 years old in good health.

This clone was seen repeatedly, ten times or more. The read is 3 residues too short to cover the CDR3 end, so that end is filled in from the germline J gene. The chain couples TRBV7-6 to TRBJ2-3; TRBD1 matches at 10 bases. The CDR3 covers 16 residues. With 5 bases clipped from V and 3 bases from J, the junction kept 8 bases outside the gene matches. The germline V gene has CDR1 SGHVS and CDR2 FNYEAQ. CDR3 bases read: TGTGCCAGCAGCCAACATCTGGGACAGGGGACAGATACG. Translation: CASSQHLGQGTDT. The entire CDR3 protein reads CASSQHLGQGTDTQYF.

At least ten counts were recorded for this clone. The read stops 3 residues short of the end of the CDR3; the missing end is completed from the germline J gene. The V call is TRBV20-1, the J call TRBJ2-1; 13 bases map to TRBD2. This CDR3 has 19 residues. Germline values: CDR1 DFQATT, CDR2 SNEGSKA (reference sequence). V lost 1 base and J lost 3; bases outside the gene matches: 12. The CDR3 DNA, read in part, is TGCAGTGCTAGAGGTCGGTCTGGCGGGACTAGCGGGATCTACAATGAG. Its protein product is CSARGRSGGTSGIYNE. The entire CDR3 sequence reads CSARGRSGGTSGIYNEQFF.

This clone occurred many times. CDR3 amino acids: CASSPTGIGEAFF. The sequenced part of the CDR3 DNA is TGTGCCAGCAGCCCGACAGGGATTGGTGAA. The rearrangement uses TRBV7-9 and TRBJ1-1; the match to TRBD1 covers 7 bases. Sequencing ends 3 residues short of the CDR3 end; the germline J gene provides the rest. CDR3 length: 13 residues. Germline V lookup: CDR1 SEHNR, CDR2 FQNEAQ (reference sequence). V shed 5 bases, J shed 7 bases, and the junction held 7 bases outside the gene matches.

This clone has ten or more counts. This CDR3 reads CASSVGHLPYEQYF. The covered CDR3 bases are TGTGCCAGCAGCGTGGGACACCTACCCTACGAG. The chain recombines TRBV7-2 with TRBJ2-7, with a tentative D call TRBD1 (6 bases). The CDR3 end falls 3 residues outside the read, so it is completed with the germline J gene. Trimming took 5 bases from V and 2 from J, leaving 13 bases between them. Germline lookup yields CDR1 SGHTA and CDR2 FQGNSA. The CDR3 extends over 14 amino acids.

This clone was detected many times. The CDR3 extends 3 residues past the end of the read, so its final part is completed from the germline J gene. The gene calls are TRBV2 and TRBJ2-6, with TRBD1 matching 9 bases. The ends lost 4 bases at V and 1 base at J; junction bases unmatched: 8. The CDR3 length is 18 residues. Looked up from germline, CDR1 is SNHLY and CDR2 is FYNNEI. The sequenced CDR3 bases are TGTGCCAGCAGTGTTAGAGGGACAGGGCGATCTGGGGCCAACGTC. Its protein product is CASSVRGTGRSGANV. The full CDR3 reads CASSVRGTGRSGANVLTF.

This clone was found many times. The CDR3 is cut off 3 residues early in the read; its end comes from the germline J gene. The chain carries TRBV5-5 and TRBJ1-2; weak D call: TRBD1 (6 bases). Germline V gene lookup returns CDR1 SGHKS and CDR2 YYEKEE (reference sequence). The CDR3 spans 13 residues. Incomplete CDR3 DNA: TGTGCCAGCAGCCCACAGGGAATTGACGGC. Translating it yields CASSPQGIDG. The CDR3 reads in full as CASSPQGIDGYTF.

This clone has a count of ten or more. The read ends 3 residues shy of where the CDR3 ends; the end is completed using the germline J gene. V is TRBV20-1 and J is TRBJ2-1; no definite D call. Germline CDR1 and CDR2: DFQATT and SNEGSKA (reference sequence). The CDR3 is 13 amino acids. V lost 7 bases to trimming and J lost 0 bases, with 10 bases between them. This chain's CDR3 is CSGSASSYNEQFF. Partial CDR3 DNA: TGCAGTGGGAGCGCGAGCTCCTACAATGAG.

The DNA read from the CDR3 is TGTGCCAGCAGTTCTAGGAGGTCCGTAAACGAC. This translates into CASSSRRSVND. The complete CDR3 protein is CASSSRRSVNDYTF. The chain has TRBV7-9 and TRBJ1-2; D ambiguous. The DNA ends 3 residues before the CDR3 does, and the rest of the CDR3 is filled in from the germline J gene. In germline, CDR1 is SEHNR, CDR2 FQNEAQ (reference sequence). This CDR3 comprises 14 residues.

This clone has at least ten counts. The sequence runs out 3 residues before the end of the CDR3; the remainder is reconstructed from the germline J gene. J is TRBJ1-1 and V is TRBV7-9, with a tentative D call TRBD1 (5 bases). Germline CDR1 SEHNR, CDR2 FQNEAQ (reference sequence). The CDR3 runs 13 residues. The V and J ends lost 6 bases and 0 bases respectively, with 8 bases between them. The CDR3 DNA, read in part, is TGTGCCAGCAGGGGACTCTTGAACACTGAA. Its translation is CASRGLLNTE. The CDR3 in its entirety is CASRGLLNTEAFF.

This clone was found a few times. Just one base apart from a much larger clone, this may be a read error. The CDR3 end lies 3 residues beyond the end of the read and is filled in from the germline J gene. Other DNA variants within this sample encode the same CDR3. The rearrangement links TRBV11-2 to TRBJ2-7, with a possible D match to TRBD2 (5 bases). Between the trimmed V and J ends, which lost 0 bases and 4 bases, there was a span of 13 bases. Germline values: CDR1 SGHAT, CDR2 FQNNGV. The CDR3 sequence is 15 residues long. CDR3 region: CASSLEGLAEYEQYF. The sequenced part of the CDR3 DNA is TGTGCCAGCAGCTTAGAAGGGCTAGCAGAATACGAG.

This clone was seen ten or more times. The read halts 3 residues ahead of the CDR3 end, with the missing end drawn from the germline J gene. This chain joins TRBV20-1 and TRBJ1-2, with 11 bases fitting TRBD1. J gave up 7 bases and V 5 bases, and 6 bases lay outside the gene matches. CDR1 is DFQATT, CDR2 SNEGSKA, per germline (reference sequence). The CDR3 contains 13 residues. The covered CDR3 bases are TGCAGTGCTTTTAGGGACAGGGGGATTGGC. This translates into CSAFRDRGIG. The CDR3 in full is CSAFRDRGIGYTF.